These 4 T cell receptor beta chains originate from one sample sequenced in a study of identical twins. From the 5' RACE reads, TCRdb called clonotypes with MiXCR, one entry per CDR3 protein. The table includes 600,000 to 700,000 distinct CDR3 sequences, about 20% detected once. This sample also belongs to another study, concerning T cells expressing NK-cell markers.

Sequenced: PBMCs. The receptors originated from a woman aged 18-30 years in good health.

The V gene is TRBV25-1, the J gene TRBJ2-1; no definite D call. Per the germline V gene, CDR1 is MGHDK and CDR2 is SYGVNS. This CDR3 is built from 11 residues. Trimming left V 7 bases short and J 7 bases short, with 8 bases between. The CDR3 bases are TGTGCCAGCAAATCCTCTAATGAGCAGTTCTTC. Amino acid sequence: CASKSSNEQFF. The whole variable domain, remainder taken from reference TRBV25-1 and TRBJ2-1, is EADIYQTPRYLVIGTGKKITLECSQTMGHDKMYWYQQDPGMELHLIHYSYGVNSTEKGDLSSESTVSRIRTEHFPLTLESARPSHTSQYLCASKSSNEQFFGPGTRLTVL.

Only a few counts were recorded for this clonotype. The chain employs TRBV5-1 and TRBJ2-3; D might be TRBD2 (5 bases). The CDR3 consists of 13 residues. Trimming cost V 0 bases and J 5 bases, with 7 bases left between them. Germline V gene data show CDR1 as SGHRS and CDR2 as YFSETQ. CDR3 sequence (DNA): TGCGCCAGCAGCTTGGAGACTATAGATACGCAGTATTTT. The encoded protein is CASSLETIDTQYF.

This clonotype was detected a few times. The rearrangement uses TRBV7-8 and TRBJ1-2, with 7 nucleotides matching TRBD1. Germline V CDR1 and CDR2: SGHVS, FQNEAQ. The CDR3 covers 14 residues. Germline trimming cut 0 bases from V and 7 bases from J; bases unmatched to any gene: 5. The CDR3 loop reads CASSLAGQSFGYTF. CDR3 DNA sequence: TGTGCCAGCAGCTTAGCGGGACAGTCATTTGGCTACACCTTC.

The rearrangement joins TRBV5-1 to TRBJ2-2; D perhaps matches TRBD1 (5 bases). The CDR3 contains 16 residues. Trimming stripped 2 bases from V and 0 bases from J, with 11 bases between. The germline CDR1 and CDR2 sequences are SGHRS and YFSETQ. In DNA form, the CDR3 reads TGCGCCAGCAGCTTTACAGGATACCCGAACACCGGGGAGCTGTTTTTT. Residues: CASSFTGYPNTGELFF.